A selection of T cell receptor beta chains follows, all from one sample in a study of shared T cell receptors in the human thymus. Assay: immunoSEQ multiplex PCR; the TCRdb copy retains only in-frame clones and omits some. The sample has 700,000 or so clones, 70% to 90% seen once. This sample was shared with a second study, whose subject was human thymus T cells.

Sequences were obtained from thymocytes. The receptors originated from a girl under two years old with a congenital heart defect. CDR3s include the opening cysteine and the closing phenylalanine or tryptophan. The D gene is left open where the match is weak. Rows may omit the clone size; those that give it use once, few, many or a size class.

clone_size: -; cdr3_length: 18; v_call: TRBV14; d_call: -; j_call: TRBJ1-3; cdr3_nt: TGTGCCAGCAGCCAAGTCCGAGAACAGGGCGCATCTGGAAACACCATATATTTT; cdr3_aa: CASSQVREQGASGNTIYF
clone_size: once; cdr3_length: 16; v_call: TRBV5-4; d_call: -; j_call: TRBJ2-1; cdr3_nt: TGTGCCAGCAGCTTGGAAGTACGTAGCTCCTACAATGAGCAGTTCTTC; cdr3_aa: CASSLEVRSSYNEQFF
clone_size: few; cdr3_length: 13; v_call: TRBV18; d_call: -; j_call: TRBJ1-3; cdr3_nt: TGTGCCAGCTCACACGGACAGGGAAACACCATATATTTT; cdr3_aa: CASSHGQGNTIYF
clone_size: -; cdr3_length: 15; v_call: TRBV13; d_call: -; j_call: TRBJ2-1; cdr3_nt: TGTGCCAGCAGCGCCCCAGGGGCCCTCTACAATGAGCAGTTCTTC; cdr3_aa: CASSAPGALYNEQFF
clone_size: -; cdr3_length: 16; v_call: TRBV6-4; d_call: -; j_call: TRBJ1-3; cdr3_nt: TGTGCCAGCAGTGACTCGAGGTCAACTCCAGAAAACACCATATATTTT; cdr3_aa: CASSDSRSTPENTIYF
clone_size: -; cdr3_length: 20; v_call: TRBV10-3; d_call: TRBD2; j_call: TRBJ2-3; cdr3_nt: TGTGCCATCAGTGAGTCGGAACAGGCCAAGCGGGGGGGGAGCACAGATACGCAGTATTTT; cdr3_aa: CAISESEQAKRGGSTDTQYF
clone_size: few; cdr3_length: 17; v_call: TRBV6-4; d_call: TRBD2; j_call: TRBJ2-3; cdr3_nt: TGTGCCAGCAGTGACCGTCGGGGCGGGGGGGCAACAGATACGCAGTATTTT; cdr3_aa: CASSDRRGGGATDTQYF
clone_size: -; cdr3_length: 13; v_call: TRBV6-1; d_call: -; j_call: TRBJ2-7; cdr3_nt: TGTGCCAGCAGCCCACAGGGCGTGGGGGAGCAGTACTTC; cdr3_aa: CASSPQGVGEQYF
clone_size: -; cdr3_length: 12; v_call: TRBV6-6; d_call: TRBD1; j_call: TRBJ1-2; cdr3_nt: TGTGCCAGCAGCCCTACAGGGGCGGGCTACACCTTC; cdr3_aa: CASSPTGAGYTF
clone_size: -; cdr3_length: 16; v_call: TRBV28; d_call: TRBD1; j_call: TRBJ2-5; cdr3_nt: TGTGCCAGCAGTTTTGTCGAGGACAGGGTGACAGAGACCCAGTACTTC; cdr3_aa: CASSFVEDRVTETQYF
clone_size: few; cdr3_length: 16; v_call: TRBV11-2; d_call: TRBD1; j_call: TRBJ1-1; cdr3_nt: TGTGCCAGCAGCGTAACTTCAGGGGGAGGGAACACTGAAGCTTTCTTT; cdr3_aa: CASSVTSGGGNTEAFF
clone_size: once; cdr3_length: 14; v_call: TRBV13; d_call: TRBD1; j_call: TRBJ1-1; cdr3_nt: TGTGCCAGCAGGGCAACAGGGGAAACGGCTGAAGCTTTCTTT; cdr3_aa: CASRATGETAEAFF
clone_size: -; cdr3_length: 14; v_call: TRBV28; d_call: TRBD1; j_call: TRBJ1-1; cdr3_nt: TGTGCCAGCACCCTACATCGGGACAGGGGGCGAGCTTTCTTT; cdr3_aa: CASTLHRDRGRAFF
clone_size: -; cdr3_length: 15; v_call: TRBV4-1; d_call: TRBD2; j_call: TRBJ2-3; cdr3_nt: TGCGCCACCGGACTAGCGGGGACCGTCACAGATACGCAGTATTTT; cdr3_aa: CATGLAGTVTDTQYF
clone_size: -; cdr3_length: 15; v_call: TRBV5-1; d_call: -; j_call: TRBJ1-1; cdr3_nt: TGCGCCAGCAGCTTGGCCGCGGGGGATAGGGCTGAAGCTTTCTTT; cdr3_aa: CASSLAAGDRAEAFF
clone_size: -; cdr3_length: 17; v_call: TRBV5-6; d_call: TRBD1; j_call: TRBJ2-4; cdr3_nt: TGTGCCAGCAGCTTGGCTCGGACAGGGAATCGGAAAAACATTCAGTACTTC; cdr3_aa: CASSLARTGNRKNIQYF
clone_size: -; cdr3_length: 13; v_call: TRBV30; d_call: -; j_call: TRBJ2-2; cdr3_nt: TGTGCCCCCAAGGGCAGGGGGGACGGGGAGCTGTTTTTT; cdr3_aa: CAPKGRGDGELFF
clone_size: -; cdr3_length: 16; v_call: TRBV5-4; d_call: -; j_call: TRBJ1-1; cdr3_nt: TGTGCCAGCAGCACCATCGGTACAGACCCGAACACTGAAGCTTTCTTT; cdr3_aa: CASSTIGTDPNTEAFF
clone_size: -; cdr3_length: 14; v_call: TRBV28; d_call: TRBD1; j_call: TRBJ2-7; cdr3_nt: TGTGCCAGCAGTAAAGAGGACAGGGTTCAGGAGCAGTACTTC; cdr3_aa: CASSKEDRVQEQYF
clone_size: once; cdr3_length: 16; v_call: TRBV7-2; d_call: -; j_call: TRBJ1-5; cdr3_nt: TGTGCCAGCAGCTTAAGCCCGGGAGCTAGCAATCAGCCCCAGCATTTT; cdr3_aa: CASSLSPGASNQPQHF
clone_size: -; cdr3_length: 11; v_call: TRBV20-1; d_call: -; j_call: TRBJ2-5; cdr3_nt: TGCAGTCCGACAGTACTAGAGACCCAGTACTTC; cdr3_aa: CSPTVLETQYF
clone_size: -; cdr3_length: 18; v_call: TRBV5-4; d_call: -; j_call: TRBJ2-1; cdr3_nt: TGTGCCAGCAGCACCCCCAAAGGCTTAGACAGCTCCTACAATGAGCAGTTCTTC; cdr3_aa: CASSTPKGLDSSYNEQFF
clone_size: -; cdr3_length: 14; v_call: TRBV7-6; d_call: -; j_call: TRBJ2-7; cdr3_nt: TGTGCCAGCAGCTTAGCTGGCTCAGAGGCCGAGCAGTACTTC; cdr3_aa: CASSLAGSEAEQYF
clone_size: -; cdr3_length: 12; v_call: TRBV12-5; d_call: -; j_call: TRBJ2-7; cdr3_nt: TGTGCTAGTGGGCGGGCAGGTCGCGAGCAGTACTTC; cdr3_aa: CASGRAGREQYF
clone_size: -; cdr3_length: 14; v_call: TRBV6-5; d_call: -; j_call: TRBJ1-5; cdr3_nt: TGTGCCAGCAGTTACGGAGGGGTGAATCAGCCCCAGCATTTT; cdr3_aa: CASSYGGVNQPQHF
clone_size: -; cdr3_length: 14; v_call: TRBV5-6; d_call: -; j_call: TRBJ2-1; cdr3_nt: TGTGCCAGCAGCTTGAACCGGGGTATGCATGAGCAGTTCTTC; cdr3_aa: CASSLNRGMHEQFF
clone_size: -; cdr3_length: 16; v_call: TRBV5-1; d_call: -; j_call: TRBJ2-6; cdr3_nt: TGCGCCAGCAGCAGTCCACAGGTATCTGGGGCCAACGTCCTGACTTTC; cdr3_aa: CASSSPQVSGANVLTF
clone_size: -; cdr3_length: 22; v_call: TRBV4-1; d_call: TRBD1; j_call: TRBJ2-4; cdr3_nt: TGCGCCAGCAGCCAGATACCACTGGACAGGGGGGAGAACAAACTAGCCAAAAACATTCAGTACTTC; cdr3_aa: CASSQIPLDRGENKLAKNIQYF
clone_size: -; cdr3_length: 16; v_call: TRBV25-1; d_call: -; j_call: TRBJ2-3; cdr3_nt: TGTGCCAGCAGCACAAGACCCAAGGGGGTCACAGATACGCAGTATTTT; cdr3_aa: CASSTRPKGVTDTQYF
clone_size: -; cdr3_length: 14; v_call: TRBV15; d_call: -; j_call: TRBJ1-4; cdr3_nt: TGTGCCACCAGCAGAGTTGGGAGGAGGGAAAAACTGTTTTTT; cdr3_aa: CATSRVGRREKLFF
clone_size: -; cdr3_length: 17; v_call: TRBV14; d_call: TRBD2; j_call: TRBJ2-1; cdr3_nt: TGTGCCAGCAGCATCAAACGGACTAGCGGGTCCTACAATGAGCAGTTCTTC; cdr3_aa: CASSIKRTSGSYNEQFF
clone_size: -; cdr3_length: 17; v_call: TRBV9; d_call: -; j_call: TRBJ2-2; cdr3_nt: TGTGCCAGCAGCGTAGAGAAGGCGGATCCGAACACCGGGGAGCTGTTTTTT; cdr3_aa: CASSVEKADPNTGELFF
clone_size: -; cdr3_length: 14; v_call: TRBV5-1; d_call: -; j_call: TRBJ2-1; cdr3_nt: TGCGCCAGCAGCGTTGGACAGGCGGGGAGGGAGCAGTTCTTC; cdr3_aa: CASSVGQAGREQFF
clone_size: -; cdr3_length: 17; v_call: TRBV9; d_call: -; j_call: TRBJ2-6; cdr3_nt: TGTGCCAGCAGCGCACAGGTAACCGACTCTGGGGCCAACGTCCTGACTTTC; cdr3_aa: CASSAQVTDSGANVLTF
clone_size: few; cdr3_length: 16; v_call: TRBV5-5; d_call: -; j_call: TRBJ1-1; cdr3_nt: TGTGCCAGCAGCTTGGGAAGCTGTCCCATGAACACTGAAGCTTTCTTT; cdr3_aa: CASSLGSCPMNTEAFF
clone_size: -; cdr3_length: 15; v_call: TRBV19; d_call: TRBD1; j_call: TRBJ1-5; cdr3_nt: TGTGCCAGTAGGCTCATGGGGACAGTGTCTCAGCCCCAGCATTTT; cdr3_aa: CASRLMGTVSQPQHF
clone_size: -; cdr3_length: 17; v_call: TRBV28; d_call: TRBD2; j_call: TRBJ2-1; cdr3_nt: TGTGCCAGCAGTTGGACTAGCGGGGGGGCCGGTCGCAATGAGCAGTTCTTC; cdr3_aa: CASSWTSGGAGRNEQFF
clone_size: -; cdr3_length: 15; v_call: TRBV6-4; d_call: -; j_call: TRBJ2-1; cdr3_nt: TGTGCCAGCAGTCCCCCAGCGCGTCCCAGGGGTGAGCAGTTCTTC; cdr3_aa: CASSPPARPRGEQFF
clone_size: -; cdr3_length: 11; v_call: TRBV15; d_call: -; j_call: TRBJ1-2; cdr3_nt: TGTGCCACCAGCAGGGGGACTGACTACACCTTC; cdr3_aa: CATSRGTDYTF
clone_size: -; cdr3_length: 14; v_call: TRBV2; d_call: -; j_call: TRBJ1-2; cdr3_nt: TGTGCCAGCAGTGAAATCAGCGGGGTCGCGGGCTACACCTTC; cdr3_aa: CASSEISGVAGYTF
clone_size: once; cdr3_length: 10; v_call: TRBV30; d_call: -; j_call: TRBJ1-1; cdr3_nt: TGTGCCTGGAACGCGACTGAAGCTTTCTTT; cdr3_aa: CAWNATEAFF
clone_size: -; cdr3_length: 16; v_call: TRBV2; d_call: TRBD1; j_call: TRBJ2-2; cdr3_nt: TGTGCCAGCAGTTTCGACAGGGTAGTGAACACCGGGGAGCTGTTTTTT; cdr3_aa: CASSFDRVVNTGELFF
clone_size: -; cdr3_length: 16; v_call: TRBV5-1; d_call: -; j_call: TRBJ1-2; cdr3_nt: TGCGCCAGCAGCTTTACCAACAGGGTCAGAGGCTATGGCTACACCTTC; cdr3_aa: CASSFTNRVRGYGYTF
clone_size: -; cdr3_length: 14; v_call: TRBV10-1; d_call: TRBD1; j_call: TRBJ2-1; cdr3_nt: TGCGCCAGCAGTTGGGACAGGGAATACAATGAGCAGTTCTTC; cdr3_aa: CASSWDREYNEQFF
clone_size: -; cdr3_length: 10; v_call: TRBV28; d_call: -; j_call: TRBJ1-1; cdr3_nt: TGTGCCAGCACAAACACTGAAGCTTTCTTT; cdr3_aa: CASTNTEAFF
clone_size: -; cdr3_length: 14; v_call: TRBV5-1; d_call: -; j_call: TRBJ1-1; cdr3_nt: TGCGCCAGCAGCTCAAAGCGGGCCCACACTGAAGCTTTCTTT; cdr3_aa: CASSSKRAHTEAFF
clone_size: -; cdr3_length: 13; v_call: TRBV6-4; d_call: -; j_call: TRBJ1-2; cdr3_nt: TGTGCCAGCAGTGAACGCTCGGGCTATGGCTACACCTTC; cdr3_aa: CASSERSGYGYTF
clone_size: -; cdr3_length: 16; v_call: TRBV4-1; d_call: -; j_call: TRBJ1-2; cdr3_nt: TGCGCCAGCAGCCAAGAAGGAGAACCGTCCCTTCTGGGCTACACCTTC; cdr3_aa: CASSQEGEPSLLGYTF
clone_size: -; cdr3_length: 18; v_call: TRBV4-1; d_call: -; j_call: TRBJ1-2; cdr3_nt: TGCGCCAGCAGCCAAGAAGGGATACCAGGGTATGAGAACTATGGCTACACCTTC; cdr3_aa: CASSQEGIPGYENYGYTF
clone_size: -; cdr3_length: 17; v_call: TRBV2; d_call: TRBD2; j_call: TRBJ2-3; cdr3_nt: TGTGCCAGCAGTGGACTAGCGGGGGGGCTCCCCACAGATACGCAGTATTTT; cdr3_aa: CASSGLAGGLPTDTQYF
clone_size: -; cdr3_length: 15; v_call: TRBV27; d_call: TRBD1; j_call: TRBJ1-5; cdr3_nt: TGTGCCAGCAGTTTACGGGACAGTAGCAATCAGCCCCAGCATTTT; cdr3_aa: CASSLRDSSNQPQHF
clone_size: -; cdr3_length: 15; v_call: TRBV9; d_call: -; j_call: TRBJ1-3; cdr3_nt: TGTGCCAGCAGCGTAGTAGGAGGCTCTGGAAACACCATATATTTT; cdr3_aa: CASSVVGGSGNTIYF
clone_size: -; cdr3_length: 15; v_call: TRBV5-8; d_call: -; j_call: TRBJ1-4; cdr3_nt: TGTGCCAGCCCATACCGAGCGGCAGGGGTGGAAAAACTGTTTTTT; cdr3_aa: CASPYRAAGVEKLFF
clone_size: -; cdr3_length: 13; v_call: TRBV27; d_call: -; j_call: TRBJ2-2; cdr3_nt: TGTGCCAGCAGTATTATAGGGGTCGGGGAGCTGTTTTTT; cdr3_aa: CASSIIGVGELFF
clone_size: -; cdr3_length: 11; v_call: TRBV20-1; d_call: -; j_call: TRBJ2-2; cdr3_nt: TGCAGTGCCCTGCTAGCCGGGGAGCTGTTTTTT; cdr3_aa: CSALLAGELFF
clone_size: -; cdr3_length: 18; v_call: TRBV28; d_call: TRBD1; j_call: TRBJ2-5; cdr3_nt: TGTGCCAGCAGGTTGGGAAACGGGACAGGGAGTTTGGTAGAGACCCAGTACTTC; cdr3_aa: CASRLGNGTGSLVETQYF
clone_size: -; cdr3_length: 14; v_call: TRBV2; d_call: -; j_call: TRBJ1-4; cdr3_nt: TGTGCCAGCAGAGAGGGAGCAACTAATGAAAAACTGTTTTTT; cdr3_aa: CASREGATNEKLFF
clone_size: -; cdr3_length: 17; v_call: TRBV27; d_call: TRBD2; j_call: TRBJ2-2; cdr3_nt: TGTGCCAGCAGTTTATTGACTAGCGGGGCTGGGACCGGGGAGCTGTTTTTT; cdr3_aa: CASSLLTSGAGTGELFF
clone_size: -; cdr3_length: 16; v_call: TRBV7-9; d_call: TRBD1; j_call: TRBJ1-2; cdr3_nt: TGTGCCAGCAGCTCCTGGCCGGGACAGGGTTTATCTGGCTACACCTTC; cdr3_aa: CASSSWPGQGLSGYTF
clone_size: -; cdr3_length: 15; v_call: TRBV28; d_call: TRBD1; j_call: TRBJ1-6; cdr3_nt: TGTGCCAGCAGTTTAAAGGGACAGGGCAATTCACCCCTCCACTTT; cdr3_aa: CASSLKGQGNSPLHF